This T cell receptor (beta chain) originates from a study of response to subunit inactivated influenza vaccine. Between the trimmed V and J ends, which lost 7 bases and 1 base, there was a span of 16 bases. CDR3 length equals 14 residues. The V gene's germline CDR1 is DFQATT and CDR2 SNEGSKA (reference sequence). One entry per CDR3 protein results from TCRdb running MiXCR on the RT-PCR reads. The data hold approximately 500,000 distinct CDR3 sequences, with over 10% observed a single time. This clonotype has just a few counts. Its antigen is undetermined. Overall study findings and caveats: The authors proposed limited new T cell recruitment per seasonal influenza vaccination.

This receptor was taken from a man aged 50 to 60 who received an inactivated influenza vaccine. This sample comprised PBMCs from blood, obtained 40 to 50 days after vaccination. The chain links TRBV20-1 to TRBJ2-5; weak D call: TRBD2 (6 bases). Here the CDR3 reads CSGKVRGTQETQYF. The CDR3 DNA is TGCAGTGGAAAGGTACGCGGGACCCAAGAGACCCAGTACTTC.